The text below deals with one T cell receptor (beta chain). The sample originates from a study of blood T cell repertoires in COVID-19. Study as a whole: Some COVID-19 samples were acute and others convalescent; all came from the United States, Italy and Spain. PBMCs, B-cell-depleted T cells, or T cells provided the cDNA or gDNA that made up the material.

The CDR3 runs to 13 residues. Germline V CDR1 and CDR2: DFQATT, SNEGSKA (reference sequence). V lost 3 bases, J lost 6 bases, and 4 bases stayed unmatched. In the original workflow: It was from reference gene primer amplification that nucleated cell counts were estimated. Sequencing used immunoSEQ multiplex PCR; TCRdb keeps in-frame clones, though not all of them. From that table come the V and J calls and clone size; the DNA was used to work out D and trimming. The sample holds under 150,000 clones, 90% seen once. This chain uses TRBV20-1 with TRBJ1-4; 7 bases align to TRBD1. The TCR sequence derives from a man aged 50-59 years with active COVID-19. Sample: peripheral blood. The CDR3 sequence: CSASGTADEKLFF. CDR3 bases: TGCAGTGCTAGTGGGACAGCGGATGAAAAACTGTTTTTT.